Below are 10 T cell receptor beta chains sequenced from a single sample in a study of T cell responses to AZD1222 COVID-19 vaccine. Clones were sequenced by immunoSEQ multiplex PCR, and TCRdb holds only the in-frame ones, with some missing. The table records around 100,000 clones, nearly 90% of them present only once. The input for sequencing was peripheral blood, taken on day 0 of AZD1222 vaccination. These receptors came from an adult in good health.

The chain couples TRBV5-1 to TRBJ1-3, with unresolved D. Germline loops: CDR1 SGHRS, CDR2 YFSETQ. V was pared by 0 bases and J by 2 bases, with 6 bases between. The CDR3 length is 14 residues. CDR3 sequence (DNA): TGCGCCAGCAGCTTGGACGGGGCTGGAAACACCATATATTTT. As protein: CASSLDGAGNTIYF. Full variable domain (rest looked up from reference TRBV5-1 and TRBJ1-3): KAGVTQTPRYLIKTRGQQVTLSCSPISGHRSVSWYQQTPGQGLQFLFEYFSETQRNKGNFPGRFSGRQFSNSRSEMNVSTLELGDSALYLCASSLDGAGNTIYFGEGSWLTVV.

The chain uses TRBV5-4 and TRBJ1-4, with TRBD1 identical over 9 bases. Germline CDR1 SGHNT, CDR2 YYREEE (reference sequence). The ends lost 0 bases at V and 8 bases at J; junction bases unmatched: 8. CDR3 length: 16 amino acids. The DNA of the CDR3 is TGTGCCAGCAGCTTGGGTGGGGACAGGGAGTTCGAAAAACTGTTTTTT. Encoded protein: CASSLGGDREFEKLFF.

The rearrangement links TRBV7-9 to TRBJ1-2; 8 bases match TRBD1. Trimming cost V 1 base and J 4 bases; bases outside gene matches: 17. The CDR3 is 19 amino acids. CDR1 is SEHNR, CDR2 FQNEAQ, per germline (reference sequence). In nucleotides, the CDR3 is TGTGCCAGCAGCTTAGGGAGTACCGGGACAGGACCCGAAATCTATGGCTACACCTTC. As protein: CASSLGSTGTGPEIYGYTF.

The chain combines TRBV6-2 or TRBV6-3 with TRBJ1-5, with a weak D call TRBD1 (6 bases). Trimming removed 3 bases from V and 2 bases from J, with 11 bases in between. This CDR3 region has 15 residues. Germline V lookup: CDR1 MNHEY, CDR2 SVGEGT. CDR3: CASSYWGGRNQPQHF. For the CDR3, the DNA is TGTGCCAGCAGTTATTGGGGGGGCCGCAATCAGCCCCAGCATTTT.

The rearrangement joins TRBV5-5 to TRBJ1-4, with 8 bases fitting TRBD1. CDR1 SGHKS and CDR2 YYEKEE come from the germline V gene (reference sequence). With V trimmed by 0 bases and J by 1 base, 8 bases remained unmatched. The CDR3 totals 18 residues. The CDR3 DNA follows: TGTGCCAGCAGCTTGGACATCGCAGGGGGCAGAACTAATGAAAAACTGTTTTTT. Its protein product is CASSLDIAGGRTNEKLFF.

The chain employs TRBV24-1 and TRBJ2-2; no firm D call. Germline V gene data show CDR1 as KGHDR and CDR2 as SFDVKD. CDR3 length: 15 residues. Trimming took 4 bases from V and 5 from J, leaving 13 bases between them. This chain's CDR3 is CATSEPRTGTGELFF. The CDR3 nucleotides read TGTGCCACCAGTGAACCCAGGACGGGTACCGGGGAGCTGTTTTTT.

V is TRBV12-5 and J is TRBJ1-5; maybe TRBD1 (6 bases). Per the germline V gene, CDR1 is LGHNT and CDR2 is FRNRAP. This CDR3 has 12 amino acids. V was pared by 6 bases and J by 6 bases, with 9 bases between. Written as DNA, the CDR3 is TGTGCTAGTGGGACAGGTTTTCAGCCCCAGCATTTT. Encoded protein: CASGTGFQPQHF.

The chain is built from TRBV7-9 and TRBJ2-1, with TRBD2 identical over 13 bases. The CDR3 loop spans 15 amino acids. Germline trimming cut 6 bases from V and 8 bases from J; bases unmatched to any gene: 7. Germline V gene data show CDR1 as SEHNR and CDR2 as FQNEAQ (reference sequence). CDR3 coding DNA: TGTGCCAGCAGGAGTACTAGCGGGGGGGCAGATGAGCAGTTCTTC. It translates to CASRSTSGGADEQFF.

This rearrangement joins TRBV2 to TRBJ2-5; the D is unclear. This CDR3 is 11 amino acids long. Germline CDR1 and CDR2: SNHLY and FYNNEI. Trimming took off 8 bases at V and 6 bases at J, with 10 bases between the two ends. The CDR3 region is CASPTSQTQYF. The DNA for the CDR3 is TGTGCCAGCCCCACAAGTCAGACCCAGTACTTC.

The chain uses TRBV20-1 and TRBJ1-6; a possible D gene is TRBD1 (5 bases). The CDR3 covers 11 residues. V lost 2 bases and J lost 13, with 9 bases in between. CDR1 and CDR2 from the germline V gene are DFQATT and SNEGSKA (reference sequence). The CDR3 spells CSARQGLPLHF. The DNA for the CDR3 is TGCAGTGCTAGACAGGGACTGCCCCTCCACTTT.